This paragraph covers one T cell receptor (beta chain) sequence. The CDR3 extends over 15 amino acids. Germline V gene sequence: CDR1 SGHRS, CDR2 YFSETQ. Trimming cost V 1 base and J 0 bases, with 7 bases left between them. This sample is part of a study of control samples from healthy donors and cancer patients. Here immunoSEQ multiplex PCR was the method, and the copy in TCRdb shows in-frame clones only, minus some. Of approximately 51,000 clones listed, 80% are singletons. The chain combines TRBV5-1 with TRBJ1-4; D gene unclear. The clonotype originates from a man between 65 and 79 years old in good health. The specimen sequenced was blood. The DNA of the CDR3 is TGCGCCAGCAGCTTGTTGACGGCAACTAATGAAAAACTGTTTTTT. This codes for CASSLLTATNEKLFF. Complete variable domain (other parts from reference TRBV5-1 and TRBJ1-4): KAGVTQTPRYLIKTRGQQVTLSCSPISGHRSVSWYQQTPGQGLQFLFEYFSETQRNKGNFPGRFSGRQFSNSRSEMNVSTLELGDSALYLCASSLLTATNEKLFFGSGTQLSVL.